There are many counts of the clone carrying this T cell receptor beta chain. The antigen is not known. The data were taken from a study of spatial heterogeneity in lung cancer. About the study: Tumor regions showed TCR transcript counts that correlated strongly with a T cell module score from matched bulk RNA-seq. Findings and caveats of the study: Expanded intratumoral alpha and beta TCR counts tracked tumor mutation counts.

Each TCR cDNA molecule carried a unique molecular identifier. MiXCR was run by TCRdb on the 5' RACE reads, yielding one entry per CDR3 protein. The sample consists of about 24,000 distinct CDR3 sequences, 8.8% of them appearing once. Specified time point: sample taken at primary tumor resection. There were roughly 78 donors, all of them untreated patients with early-stage non-small cell lung cancer. Whole RNA obtained from tumor, nontumor lung or frozen PBMC underwent sequencing without sorting. V dropped 6 bases and J dropped 5 bases, with 13 bases sitting between them. This CDR3 region has 13 residues.

This TCR was sampled from a male donor with early-stage non-small cell lung cancer. Sequenced material: lung tumor tissue, taken at surgery. The chain employs TRBV12-3 or TRBV12-4 and TRBJ1-1, with D uncertain. Written as DNA, the CDR3 is TGTGCCAGCAGGAAAGCGCTAGGAACTGAAGCTTTCTTT. Protein: CASRKALGTEAFF.